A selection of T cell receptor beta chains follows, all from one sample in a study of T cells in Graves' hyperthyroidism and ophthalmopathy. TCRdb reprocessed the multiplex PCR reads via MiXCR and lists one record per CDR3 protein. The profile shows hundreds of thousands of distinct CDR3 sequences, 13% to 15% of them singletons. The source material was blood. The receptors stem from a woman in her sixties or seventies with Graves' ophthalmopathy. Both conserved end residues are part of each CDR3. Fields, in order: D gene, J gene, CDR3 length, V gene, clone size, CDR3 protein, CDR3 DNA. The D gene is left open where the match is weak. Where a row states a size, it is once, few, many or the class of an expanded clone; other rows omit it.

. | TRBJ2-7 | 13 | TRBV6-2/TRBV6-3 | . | CASSRAEGYEQYF | TGTGCCAGCAGCCGGGCAGAAGGGTACGAGCAGTACTTC
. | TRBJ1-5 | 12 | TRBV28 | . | CASSLSYQPQHF | TGTGCCAGCAGTTTGTCCTATCAGCCCCAGCATTTT
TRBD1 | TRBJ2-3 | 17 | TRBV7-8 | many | CASSLRLTGGGADTQYF | TGTGCCAGCAGCTTAAGGCTGACAGGGGGGGGGGCGGATACGCAGTATTTT
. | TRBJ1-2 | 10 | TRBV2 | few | CASSRAGYTF | TGTGCCAGCAGCCGGGCGGGCTACACCTTC
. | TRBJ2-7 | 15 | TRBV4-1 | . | CASSPLVTGVYEQYF | TGCGCCAGCAGCCCCCTTGTGACAGGAGTCTACGAGCAGTACTTC
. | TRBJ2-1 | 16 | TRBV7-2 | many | CASSLVSGEPYNEQFF | TGTGCCAGCAGCTTAGTTTCGGGGGAGCCCTACAATGAGCAGTTCTTC
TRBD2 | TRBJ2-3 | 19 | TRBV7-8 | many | CASSLAVRGLAGDTDTQYF | TGTGCCAGCAGCTTAGCAGTGAGGGGACTAGCGGGAGATACAGATACGCAGTATTTT
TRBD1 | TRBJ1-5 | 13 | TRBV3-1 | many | CASRGGPTQPQHF | TGTGCCAGCAGAGGGGGCCCAACACAGCCCCAGCATTTT
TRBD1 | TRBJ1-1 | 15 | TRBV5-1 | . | CASSFGQGAMAEAFF | TGCGCCAGCAGCTTTGGACAGGGGGCGATGGCTGAAGCTTTCTTT
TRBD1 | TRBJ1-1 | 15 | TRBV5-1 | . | CASSPDRGGNTEAFF | TGCGCCAGCAGCCCCGACAGGGGTGGGAACACTGAAGCTTTCTTT
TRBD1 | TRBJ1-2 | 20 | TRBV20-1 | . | CSASDPDRGTQGRDNYGYTF | TGCAGTGCCTCGGACCCGGACAGGGGGACCCAGGGCAGGGACAACTATGGCTACACCTTC
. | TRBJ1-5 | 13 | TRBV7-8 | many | CASSLEGAQPQHF | TGTGCCAGCAGCTTGGAGGGAGCGCAGCCCCAGCATTTT
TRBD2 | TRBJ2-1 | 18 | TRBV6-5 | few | CASSYSALAGVAYNEQFF | TGTGCCAGCAGTTACTCGGCGCTAGCGGGAGTTGCCTACAATGAGCAGTTCTTC
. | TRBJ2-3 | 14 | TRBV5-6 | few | CASSLVSGTDTQYF | TGTGCCAGCAGCTTGGTTAGCGGCACAGATACGCAGTATTTT
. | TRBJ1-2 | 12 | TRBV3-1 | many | CASSQDRGGYTF | TGTGCCAGCAGCCAAGATCGAGGTGGCTACACCTTC